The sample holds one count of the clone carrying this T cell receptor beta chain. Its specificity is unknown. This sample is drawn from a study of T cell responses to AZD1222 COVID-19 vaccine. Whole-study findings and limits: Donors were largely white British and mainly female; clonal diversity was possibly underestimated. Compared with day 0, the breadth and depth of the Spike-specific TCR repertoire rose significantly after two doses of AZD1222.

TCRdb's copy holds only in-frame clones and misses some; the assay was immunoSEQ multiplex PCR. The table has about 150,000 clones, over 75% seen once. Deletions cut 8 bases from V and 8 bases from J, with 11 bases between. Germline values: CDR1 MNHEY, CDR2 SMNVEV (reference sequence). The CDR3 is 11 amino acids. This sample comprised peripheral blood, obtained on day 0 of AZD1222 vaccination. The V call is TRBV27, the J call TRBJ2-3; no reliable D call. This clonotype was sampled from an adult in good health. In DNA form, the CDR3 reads TGTGCCAGCGGAACCCGTCCTACGCAGTATTTT. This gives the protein CASGTRPTQYF.